This T cell receptor (beta chain) originates from a study of T cells in localized non-small cell lung cancer (dated by TCRdb to 2020 to 2022). With respect to the entire study: The study examined T cell repertoires in 236 patients with early-stage NSCLC and compared tumors with uninvolved tumor-adjacent lungs. The cohort was made up of around 240 treatment-naive NSCLC patients whose localized lung tumors had been resected. NSCLC patients had a mean age of approximately 72 years, and more than 120 were male and 85 to 110 female.

In its sample, this clone was seen a few times. The clone's antigen remains unknown. Nothing much larger sits one base from this clone, and base qualities are not available. Measured from the cysteine to the phenylalanine, the CDR3 is 15 residues long. Left in the record is the CDR3 DNA by itself, 45 bases read in frame from the first base. CDR1 is given as SNHLY and CDR2 as FYNNEI, both from the germline V gene. Compared with germline, V lacks 4 bases and J lacks 5 bases; bases without a gene match: 8. At diagnosis, peripheral blood, uninvolved tumor-adjacent lung and tumor were collected and stored as a combination of fresh-frozen and FFPE material. Blood samples were analyzed as peripheral blood mononuclear cells for TCR repertoire profiling. TCR beta CDR3 regions were sequenced from DNA using the immunoSEQ Assay. The paper's data handling went like this. To compute T cell density, TCR beta template counts were normalized to usable DNA, which was estimated by amplifying housekeeping genes. Richness was estimated using the preseqR package, with extrapolation to 400,000 templates for PBMC samples and to 120,000 templates for tissue samples. Clonality was defined as one minus Pielou's evenness. Tissue-enriched TCRs were identified by differential abundance testing using productive amino-acid clonotypes, minimum total count 5 and alpha 0.1. The Jaccard Index and the Morisita Overlap Index were used to quantify repertoire overlap between compartments. GLIPH clustered TCR beta CDR3s with public tetramer-defined viral CDR3s; viral motifs required at least three viral sequences plus V-gene enrichment. Sourced from immuneACCESS, this table was stored by TCRdb with only in-frame sequences that have V and J called. A share of the clones is absent; for the studies checked, an unresolved V gene accounts for under half, and the remainder has no known explanation. V, J and clone size derive from that table, while D and trimming were established from the DNA sequence. The sample table shows 13,000 to 15,000 clones, and more than 70% are seen once. The top ten clones comprise under 3% of the sample.

Beyond this particular receptor, the publication reports: Higher T cell density in blood was associated with longer overall survival, whereas higher clonality in adjacent lung was associated with shorter survival. Because of the exploratory design, TCR variables were selected using unadjusted p-values without false-discovery rate correction. Because multi-region tumor sequencing was not performed, intratumor heterogeneity could not be ruled out. Uninvolved tumor-adjacent lung showed the highest T cell clonality, higher than tumor, which suggests more focused antigenic responses in the uninvolved tumor-adjacent lung. A median of around 60 of the top 100 tumor clones turned up in the paired uninvolved adjacent lung, and around 27 of those clones also ranked among the top 100 of that same adjacent lung.

The sequence derives from a man aged 35 to 69 with stage III lung adenocarcinoma. This specimen was peripheral blood mononuclear cells, taken before any cancer treatment. Recombination joined TRBV2 with TRBJ1-5; 7 of the junction bases match TRBD1. Here the CDR3 is given as CASSGSSGGDQPQHF. The nucleotide sequence reads as follows: TGTGCCAGCAGTGGATCCTCAGGGGGAGATCAGCCCCAGCATTTT.